This T cell receptor (beta chain) was identified in a study of cytomegalovirus exposure and HLA in healthy donors. On the study more broadly: The study's early data release held about 85 million unique TCRs from HLA-typed donors.

Of note for this clone: Its matching antigen is unknown.

While unrecorded immune exposures were likely, the donors were nominally healthy when sampled. Study results and caveats: It emerged from a later analysis that several of the most significant clusters appeared to be linked to common viral pathogens.

The PCR made use of 60 Vbeta and 13 Jbeta primers. Assay: immunoSEQ multiplex PCR; the TCRdb copy retains only in-frame clones and omits some. This sample has about 150,000 clones; 70% to 90% occur once, and the top ten carry around 2.5%. The CDR3 runs 13 residues. The germline V gene encodes CDR1 SGHTA and CDR2 FQGNSA. V lost 8 bases and J lost 4, with 14 bases in between. Sequenced material: PBMCs. The source of this sequence is a man aged 25 to 45 in good health and CMV-seropositive. This chain joins TRBV7-2 and TRBJ1-1, with D maybe TRBD1 (5 bases). CDR3 sequence: CASGPTGGTEAFF. The CDR3 nucleotides read TGTGCCAGCGGACCGACGGGGGGCACTGAAGCTTTCTTT.